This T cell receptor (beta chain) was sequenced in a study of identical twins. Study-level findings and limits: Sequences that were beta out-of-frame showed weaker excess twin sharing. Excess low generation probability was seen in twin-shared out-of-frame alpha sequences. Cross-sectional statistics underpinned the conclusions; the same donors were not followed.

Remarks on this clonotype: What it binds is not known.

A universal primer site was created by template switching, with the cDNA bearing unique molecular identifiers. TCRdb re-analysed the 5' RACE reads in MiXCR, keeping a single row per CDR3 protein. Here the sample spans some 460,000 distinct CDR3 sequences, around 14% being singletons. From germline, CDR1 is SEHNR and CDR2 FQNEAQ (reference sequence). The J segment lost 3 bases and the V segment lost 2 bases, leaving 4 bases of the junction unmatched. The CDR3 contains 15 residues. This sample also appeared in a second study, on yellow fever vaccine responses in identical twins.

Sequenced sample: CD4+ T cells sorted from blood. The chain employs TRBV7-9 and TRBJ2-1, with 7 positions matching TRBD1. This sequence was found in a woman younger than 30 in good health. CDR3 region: CASSLMGQIYNEQFF. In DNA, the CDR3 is TGTGCCAGCAGCTTAATGGGACAGATCTACAATGAGCAGTTCTTC.